A single sample is the source of the 31 T cell receptor beta chains below, sequenced in a study of blood T cell repertoires in COVID-19. The table came from immunoSEQ multiplex PCR; TCRdb's copy has only in-frame clones and leaves some out. This sample yields approximately 270,000 clones, of which around 88% are seen a single time; 1.3% to 1.5% belongs to the top ten. The sample was peripheral blood. Receptors were obtained from a man aged 80 or over with acute or convalescent COVID-19.

The V gene is TRBV9, the J gene TRBJ2-5, with 9 bases aligning to TRBD2. Germline-derived CDR1 and CDR2 are SGDLS and YYNGEE. The J segment lost 5 bases and the V segment lost 0 bases, leaving 14 bases of the junction unmatched. CDR3 length: 18 amino acids. This chain's CDR3 is CASSVGAWGGGAQETQYF. As DNA, the CDR3 is TGTGCCAGCAGCGTAGGAGCGTGGGGCGGGGGGGCCCAGGAGACCCAGTACTTC.

The chain is built from TRBV6-6 and TRBJ1-1; TRBD1 agrees at 11 bases. Looked up from germline, CDR1 is MNHNY and CDR2 is SVGAGI (reference sequence). The CDR3 spans 17 residues. V trimming: 5 bases; J trimming: 0 bases; junction bases outside the gene matches: 8. The CDR3 region is CASSPRDRGSVNTEAFF. The CDR3 DNA follows: TGTGCCAGCAGTCCCCGGGACAGGGGGTCGGTGAACACTGAAGCTTTCTTT.

V and J are TRBV6-2 or TRBV6-3 and TRBJ2-2; D gene unclear. The CDR3 totals 18 residues. CDR1 is MNHEY, CDR2 SVGEGT, per germline. Trimming left V 0 bases short and J 0 bases short, with 14 bases between. The DNA for the CDR3 is TGTGCCAGCAGTTACTCGACACACATACTCACGAACACCGGGGAGCTGTTTTTT. This codes for CASSYSTHILTNTGELFF.

To note about this clone: An end of the junction differs from the germline gene, which may be a read error. The rearrangement links TRBV2 to TRBJ2-5, with 7 bases matching TRBD2. The CDR3 runs 14 residues. Per the germline V gene, CDR1 is SNHLY and CDR2 is FYNNEI. The CDR3 DNA sequence: TGTGCCAGCATGACCCTCGGTGCTAGCGGAATCTTAAACTTC. This codes for CASMTLGASGILNF.

CDR3 bases: TGCGCCAGCAGCCTCTGGGGAGGAGTGGGCAACTATGGCTACACCTTC. Its protein product is CASSLWGGVGNYGYTF. This chain links TRBV5-1 with TRBJ1-2; D is unclear. The V gene's germline CDR1 is SGHRS and CDR2 YFSETQ. The CDR3 is 16 residues long. The V and J ends lost 4 bases and 2 bases respectively, with 18 bases between them.

The chain combines TRBV10-3 with TRBJ1-4, with 11 bases identical to TRBD1. Trimming took 1 base from V and 8 from J; bases not matched to a gene: 6. The CDR3 length is 16 residues. Germline V gene data show CDR1 as ENHRY and CDR2 as SYGVKD. The CDR3: CAISEFWTGGEEKLFF. The CDR3 DNA reads as TGTGCCATCAGTGAGTTCTGGACAGGGGGCGAAGAAAAACTGTTTTTT.

Comment on this clone: The junction does not match germline at one end; this may be a read error. The chain has TRBV5-1 and TRBJ2-5, with D tentatively TRBD2 (7 bases). Looked up from germline, CDR1 is SGHRS and CDR2 is YFSETQ. CDR3 length: 15 amino acids. For the CDR3, the DNA is TGTGCCAGCAGCTTGGATCCGGGGGGCGAAGAGACCCAGTACTTC. It encodes CASSLDPGGEETQYF.

This clone showed up just a few times. J is TRBJ1-1 and V is TRBV6-5; 7 nucleotides line up with TRBD1. In germline, CDR1 is MNHEY, CDR2 SVGAGI. After removal of 6 bases from V and 4 bases from J, the junction contained 8 bases not matched to a gene. This CDR3 comprises 14 residues. The CDR3 here is CASRGQVGGTEAFF. In nucleotides, the CDR3 is TGTGCCAGCAGAGGACAGGTTGGGGGCACTGAAGCTTTCTTT.

This chain joins TRBV5-4 and TRBJ1-6; D is possibly TRBD1 (5 bases). The CDR3 totals 14 residues. Germline CDR1 is SGHNT and CDR2 is YYREEE (reference sequence). Deletions cut 2 bases from V and 9 bases from J, with 12 bases between. CDR3 in DNA: TGTGCCAGCAGCTTCGGCCGTCAGGGTTCACCCCTCCACTTT. This gives the protein CASSFGRQGSPLHF. The complete variable domain, with remaining parts taken from reference TRBV5-4 and TRBJ1-6, reads ETGVTQSPTHLIKTRGQQVTLRCSSQSGHNTVSWYQQALGQGPQFIFQYYREEENGRGNFPPRFSGLQFPNYSSELNVNALELDDSALYLCASSFGRQGSPLHFGNGTRLTVT.

V gene TRBV7-3 combines with J gene TRBJ2-6; unclear D gene. Trimming took 8 bases from V and 0 from J, leaving 11 bases between them. The CDR3 totals 15 residues. Germline assignment: CDR1 SGHTA and CDR2 FQGTGA. This CDR3 is CASGRVGSGANVLTF. The CDR3 coding sequence is TGTGCCAGCGGCCGGGTTGGCTCTGGGGCCAACGTCCTGACTTTC.

The rearrangement uses TRBV18 and TRBJ2-5; D is possibly TRBD1 (5 bases). The CDR3 is made up of 15 amino acids. Germline-derived CDR1 and CDR2 are KGHSH and LQKENI. Between the trimmed V and J ends, which lost 2 bases and 5 bases, there was a span of 15 bases. Written as DNA, the CDR3 is TGTGCCAGCTCACCATATCAGGGCGCGGAGGAGACCCAGTACTTC. This gives the protein CASSPYQGAEETQYF.

The chain recombines TRBV4-1 with TRBJ1-4; 7 bases fit TRBD1. Unmatched junction bases numbered 9, after V lost 6 bases and J lost 8 bases. The CDR3 contains 14 residues. Per germline, CDR1 MGHRA and CDR2 YSYEKL. The DNA of the CDR3 is TGCGCCAGCAGTTACGGACAGGTGGGCGAAAAACTGTTTTTT. It encodes CASSYGQVGEKLFF.

Remarks on this clone: At the DNA level, this CDR3 is encoded by other sequences in the same sample as well. The chain carries TRBV3-1 (or the pseudogene TRBV3-2) and TRBJ1-6; possibly TRBD1 for D (5 bases). CDR3 size: 15 residues. The germline CDR1 and CDR2 sequences are LGHDT and YNNKEL (reference sequence). Trimming removed 0 bases from V and 7 bases from J, with 10 bases in between. The CDR3 loop reads CASSQEAGWNSPLHF. The DNA of the CDR3 is TGTGCCAGCAGCCAAGAAGCAGGGTGGAATTCACCCCTCCACTTT.

The V and J genes are TRBV2 and TRBJ1-1; D might be TRBD1 (6 bases). CDR3 length: 12 residues. With 7 bases removed from V and 8 bases from J, the gap between germline ends came to 14 bases. Germline V gene data show CDR1 as SNHLY and CDR2 as FYNNEI. In DNA form, the CDR3 reads TGTGCCAGCACCATGCAGGGGCCAGAAGCTTTCTTT. Its translation: CASTMQGPEAFF.

The genes are TRBV27 and TRBJ1-6; D perhaps matches TRBD1 (6 bases). The CDR3 has 14 residues. The germline V and J ends were trimmed by 3 bases and 7 bases, with 10 bases remaining between them. Germline assignment: CDR1 MNHEY and CDR2 SMNVEV (reference sequence). CDR3 sequence reads: CASSFGQINSPLHF. The CDR3 DNA sequence: TGTGCCAGCAGTTTTGGACAGATCAATTCACCCCTCCACTTT.

This sequence joins TRBV7-2 and TRBJ1-1, with a possible D match to TRBD1 (5 bases). Germline V gene sequence: CDR1 SGHTA, CDR2 FQGNSA. The CDR3 is 13 residues long. With 5 bases removed from V and 0 bases from J, the gap between germline ends came to 7 bases. The CDR3: CASSPGMNTEAFF. CDR3 in DNA: TGTGCCAGCAGCCCAGGGATGAACACTGAAGCTTTCTTT. Using reference TRBV7-2 and TRBJ1-1 for the parts outside the CDR3, the full variable domain is GAGVSQSPSNKVTEKGKDVELRCDPISGHTALYWYRQSLGQGLEFLIYFQGNSAPDKSGLPSDRFSAERTGGSVSTLTIQRTQQEDSAVYLCASSPGMNTEAFFGQGTRLTVV.

J is TRBJ1-5 and V is TRBV15; tentatively, D is TRBD1 (6 bases). From germline, CDR1 is LNHNV and CDR2 YYDKDF (reference sequence). V lost 0 bases and J 10 bases, leaving 16 bases between the germline ends. The CDR3 has 15 amino acids. The CDR3 coding sequence is TGTGCCACCAGCAGAGATCGGGCAGGGGCCGGTCCCCAGCATTTT. It specifies CATSRDRAGAGPQHF.

This chain joins TRBV2 and TRBJ1-2; D remains ambiguous. V was clipped by 6 bases and J by 8 bases, with 10 bases between them. CDR3 length: 11 residues. CDR1 is SNHLY and CDR2 is FYNNEI in the germline V gene. DNA for the CDR3: TGTGCCAGCAGATCGGAGGGCGGCTACACCTTC. It encodes CASRSEGGYTF.

V is TRBV5-8 and J is TRBJ1-5; D is perhaps TRBD1 (6 bases). CDR1 is SGHTS and CDR2 is YDEGEE in the germline V gene. This CDR3 spans 14 amino acids. The V end was cut by 4 bases, the J end by 3 bases, with 11 bases between. CDR3 sequence reads: CASSKNRANQPQHF. The CDR3 DNA sequence: TGTGCCAGCAGCAAGAACAGGGCCAATCAGCCCCAGCATTTT.

The CDR3 region is CASSVAGAFVGGYTF. CDR3 DNA sequence: TGTGCCAGCAGCGTAGCAGGGGCCTTCGTAGGTGGCTACACCTTC. This chain uses TRBV9 with TRBJ1-2; possible D gene TRBD1, 6 bases. From germline, CDR1 is SGDLS and CDR2 YYNGEE. The CDR3 is 15 residues long. V was clipped by 0 bases and J by 7 bases, with 16 bases between them.

The chain links TRBV28 to TRBJ2-6, with TRBD2 as a possible D gene (5 bases). The CDR3 consists of 15 residues. V dropped 6 bases and J dropped 1 base, with 10 bases sitting between them. CDR1 is MDHEN, CDR2 SYDVKM, per germline. CDR3 sequence (DNA): TGTGCCAGCAGCCCTCCGGGGTCTGGGGCCAACGTCCTGACTTTC. Its protein is CASSPPGSGANVLTF.

The chain carries TRBV2 and TRBJ2-1; 9 nucleotides agree with TRBD2. The junction had 2 bases not matched to a gene; V was cut back by 4 bases and J by 1 base. The CDR3 is 15 amino acids. Germline V gives CDR1 SNHLY, CDR2 FYNNEI. CDR3 loop: CASSGREGSYNEQFF. As DNA, the CDR3 is TGTGCCAGCAGTGGGCGGGAGGGGTCCTACAATGAGCAGTTCTTC.

The count of this clone is one. The CDR3 loop reads CASTWGSDRDQETQYF. CDR3 sequence (DNA): TGTGCCAGCACCTGGGGGTCGGACAGAGACCAAGAGACCCAGTACTTC. The gene calls are TRBV5-4 and TRBJ2-5, with TRBD1 as a possible D gene (6 bases). Germline CDR1 reads SGHNT; CDR2 reads YYREEE (reference sequence). The V end lost 6 bases, the J end lost 0 bases, and 18 bases lay between the germline ends. This CDR3 has 16 amino acids.

This chain joins TRBV27 and TRBJ1-2; 9 positions agree with TRBD1. The J segment lost 4 bases and the V segment lost 7 bases, leaving 7 bases of the junction unmatched. Germline V gene lookup returns CDR1 MNHEY and CDR2 SMNVEV (reference sequence). The CDR3 extends over 14 amino acids. The CDR3, as DNA: TGTGCCAGCACCGCGGACAGGGGCCTCTATGGCTACACCTTC. Amino acid sequence: CASTADRGLYGYTF.

This clone was recorded once. The chain uses TRBV19 and TRBJ2-3; 11 bases map to TRBD2. The V gene's germline CDR1 is LNHDA and CDR2 SQIVND (reference sequence). This CDR3 is 17 amino acids long. Germline trimming cut 4 bases from V and 2 bases from J; bases unmatched to any gene: 8. The CDR3 nucleotides read TGTGCCAGTAGTACACGGACTAGCGGGTATGACACAGATACGCAGTATTTT. It yields the protein CASSTRTSGYDTDTQYF.

The rearrangement joins TRBV3-1 (or the pseudogene TRBV3-2) to TRBJ1-5; the D is unclear. In germline, CDR1 is LGHDT, CDR2 YNNKEL (reference sequence). V shed 4 bases and J shed 0 bases, with 10 bases lying between them. The CDR3 runs 15 residues. Here the CDR3 DNA reads TGTGCCAGCAGCCCGATGATGCGTAGCAATCAGCCCCAGCATTTT. Translated: CASSPMMRSNQPQHF.

The chain has TRBV7-2 and TRBJ1-5, with D possibly being TRBD1 (5 bases). Germline CDR1 reads SGHTA; CDR2 reads FQGNSA. Trimming took off 5 bases at V and 0 bases at J, with 14 bases between the two ends. The CDR3 loop spans 16 amino acids. The CDR3 DNA reads as TGTGCCAGCAGCCGCCAGGGCTCGGATAGCAATCAGCCCCAGCATTTT. This codes for CASSRQGSDSNQPQHF.

The chain couples TRBV10-3 to TRBJ1-3; D remains unclear. The CDR3 consists of 16 residues. The ends were cut back, 3 bases at V and 1 base at J, with 13 bases in the middle. CDR1 is ENHRY, CDR2 SYGVKD, per germline. The CDR3 nucleotides are TGTGCCATCAGTGAACCGGGAAAAAAGTCTGGAAACACCATATATTTT. Its protein is CAISEPGKKSGNTIYF.

V gene TRBV6-4 combines with J gene TRBJ2-2, with no clear D. V lost 4 bases, J lost 1 base, and 7 bases lay in between. This CDR3 has 14 amino acids. CDR1 and CDR2 (germline): MRHNA, SNTAGT. The DNA for the CDR3 is TGTGCCAGCAGTGGTAGAGGGAACACCGGGGAGCTGTTTTTT. Its protein is CASSGRGNTGELFF.

This clone was found once. V is TRBV12-3 or TRBV12-4 and J is TRBJ1-1, with TRBD1 matching over 7 bases. This CDR3 has 12 amino acids. Trimming removed 2 bases from V and 11 bases from J; junction bases left unmatched: 5. The CDR3 DNA reads TGTGCCAGCAGTTTAAGCAGGGGGAAGGCTTTCTTT. It translates to CASSLSRGKAFF.

The J gene is TRBJ2-1, the V gene TRBV15; 13 positions match TRBD2. CDR1 LNHNV and CDR2 YYDKDF come from the germline V gene (reference sequence). The CDR3 runs 17 residues. V lost 0 bases to trimming and J lost 7 bases; unmatched junction nucleotides: 6. In DNA form, the CDR3 reads TGTGCCACCAGCAGAGATCGCCTGACTAGCGGGGGGAATGAGCAGTTCTTC. This translates into CATSRDRLTSGGNEQFF.